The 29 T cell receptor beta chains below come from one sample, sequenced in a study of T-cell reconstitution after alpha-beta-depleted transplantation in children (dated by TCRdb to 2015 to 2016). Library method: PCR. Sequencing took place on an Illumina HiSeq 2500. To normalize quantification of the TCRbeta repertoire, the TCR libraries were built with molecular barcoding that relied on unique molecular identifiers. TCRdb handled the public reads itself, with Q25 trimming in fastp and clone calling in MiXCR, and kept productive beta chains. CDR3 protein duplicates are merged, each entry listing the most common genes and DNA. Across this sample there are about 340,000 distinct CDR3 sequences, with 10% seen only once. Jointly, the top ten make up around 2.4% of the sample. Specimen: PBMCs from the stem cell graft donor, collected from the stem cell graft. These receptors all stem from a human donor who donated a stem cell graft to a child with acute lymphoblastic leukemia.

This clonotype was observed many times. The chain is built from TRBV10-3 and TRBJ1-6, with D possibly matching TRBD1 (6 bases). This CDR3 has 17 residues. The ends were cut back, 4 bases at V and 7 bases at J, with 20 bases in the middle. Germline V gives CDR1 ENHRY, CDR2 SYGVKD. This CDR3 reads CAISVRDTTSLNSPLHF. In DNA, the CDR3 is TGTGCCATCAGTGTCCGGGACACGACCTCCCTCAATTCACCCCTCCACTTT.

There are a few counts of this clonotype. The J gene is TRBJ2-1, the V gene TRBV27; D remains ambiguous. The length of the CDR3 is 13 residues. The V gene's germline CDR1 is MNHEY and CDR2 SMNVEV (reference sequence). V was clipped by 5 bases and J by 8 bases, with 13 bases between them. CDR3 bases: TGTGCCAGCAGTCTGGCAGCAGGCCATGAGCAGTTCTTC. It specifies CASSLAAGHEQFF.

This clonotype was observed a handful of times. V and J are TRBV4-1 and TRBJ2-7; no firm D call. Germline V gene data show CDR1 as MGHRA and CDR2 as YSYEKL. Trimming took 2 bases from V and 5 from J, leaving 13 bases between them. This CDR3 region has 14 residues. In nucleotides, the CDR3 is TGCGCCAGCAGCCAACTCGCGTATGAGCACGAGCAGTACTTC. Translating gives CASSQLAYEHEQYF.

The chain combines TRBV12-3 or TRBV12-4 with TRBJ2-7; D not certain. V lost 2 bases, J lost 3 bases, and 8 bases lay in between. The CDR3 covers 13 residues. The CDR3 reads CASSLSFSYEQYF. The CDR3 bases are TGTGCCAGCAGTTTAAGTTTCAGCTACGAGCAGTACTTC.

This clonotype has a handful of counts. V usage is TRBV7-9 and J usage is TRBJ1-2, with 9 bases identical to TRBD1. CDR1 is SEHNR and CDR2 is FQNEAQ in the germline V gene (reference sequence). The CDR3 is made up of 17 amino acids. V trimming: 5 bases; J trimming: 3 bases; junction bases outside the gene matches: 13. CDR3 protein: CASSKGQGGLFDYGYTF. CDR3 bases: TGTGCCAGCAGCAAGGGACAGGGAGGTCTATTCGACTATGGCTACACCTTC. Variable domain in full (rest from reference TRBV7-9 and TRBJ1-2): DTGVSQNPRHKITKRGQNVTFRCDPISEHNRLYWYRQTLGQGPEFLTYFQNEAQLEKSRLLSDRFSAERPKGSFSTLEIQRTEQGDSAMYLCASSKGQGGLFDYGYTFGSGTRLTVV.

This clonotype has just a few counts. CDR3 nucleotide sequence: TGCAGTGCTAGAGGAATAGATACGCAGTATTTT. Its translation is CSARGIDTQYF. The chain has TRBV20-1 and TRBJ2-3, with D unresolved. CDR1 DFQATT and CDR2 SNEGSKA come from the germline V gene (reference sequence). The ends were cut back, 1 base at V and 5 bases at J, with 4 bases in the middle. The CDR3 totals 11 residues.

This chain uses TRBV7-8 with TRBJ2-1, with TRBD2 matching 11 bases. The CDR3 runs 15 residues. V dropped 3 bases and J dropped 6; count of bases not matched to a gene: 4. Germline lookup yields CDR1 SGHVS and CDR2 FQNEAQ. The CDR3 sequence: CASSFTSGRPNEQFF. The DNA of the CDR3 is TGTGCCAGCAGCTTCACTAGCGGGAGACCCAATGAGCAGTTCTTC.

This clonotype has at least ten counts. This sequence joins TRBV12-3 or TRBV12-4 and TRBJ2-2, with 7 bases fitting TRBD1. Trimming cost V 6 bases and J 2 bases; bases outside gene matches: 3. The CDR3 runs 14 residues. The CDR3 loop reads CASRGQSNTGELFF. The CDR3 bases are TGTGCCAGCAGGGGACAGAGCAACACCGGGGAGCTGTTTTTT.

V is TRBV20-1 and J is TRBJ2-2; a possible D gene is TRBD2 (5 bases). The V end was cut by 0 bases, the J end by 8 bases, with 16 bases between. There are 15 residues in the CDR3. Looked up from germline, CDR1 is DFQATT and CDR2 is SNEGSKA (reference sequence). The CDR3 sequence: CSARDISGFRGELFF. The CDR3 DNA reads TGCAGTGCTAGAGATATTTCGGGGTTTAGGGGGGAGCTGTTTTTT.

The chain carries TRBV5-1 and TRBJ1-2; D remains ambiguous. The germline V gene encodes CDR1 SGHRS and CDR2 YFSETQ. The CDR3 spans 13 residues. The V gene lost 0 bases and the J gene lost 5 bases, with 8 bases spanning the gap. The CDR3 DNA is TGCGCCAGCAGCTTGGACGGGGAGTATGGCTACACCTTC. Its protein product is CASSLDGEYGYTF.

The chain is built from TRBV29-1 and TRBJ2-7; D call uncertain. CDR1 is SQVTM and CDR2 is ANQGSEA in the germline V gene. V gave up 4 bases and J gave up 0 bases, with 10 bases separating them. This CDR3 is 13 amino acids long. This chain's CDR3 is CSVGGLNSYEQYF. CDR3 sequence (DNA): TGCAGCGTTGGTGGTCTCAACTCCTACGAGCAGTACTTC.

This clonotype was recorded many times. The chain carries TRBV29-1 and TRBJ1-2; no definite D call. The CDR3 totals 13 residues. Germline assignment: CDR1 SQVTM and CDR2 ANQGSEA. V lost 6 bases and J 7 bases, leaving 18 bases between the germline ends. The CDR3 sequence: CSVANEGASGYTF. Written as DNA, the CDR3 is TGCAGCGTGGCCAATGAGGGCGCGAGTGGCTACACCTTC. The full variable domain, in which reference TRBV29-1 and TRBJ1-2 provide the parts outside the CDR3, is SAVISQKPSRDICQRGTSLTIQCQVDSQVTMMFWYRQQPGQSLTLIATANQGSEATYESGFVIDKFPISRPNLTFSTLTVSNMSPEDSSIYLCSVANEGASGYTFGSGTRLTVV.

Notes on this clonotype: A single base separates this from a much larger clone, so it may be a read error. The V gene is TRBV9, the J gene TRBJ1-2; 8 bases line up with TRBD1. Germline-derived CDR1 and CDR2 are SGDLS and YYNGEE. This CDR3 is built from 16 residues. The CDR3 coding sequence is TGTGCCAGCAGCGATCAGGGGGCCCTCTCTAACTGTGGCTACACCTTC. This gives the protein CASSDQGALSNCGYTF.

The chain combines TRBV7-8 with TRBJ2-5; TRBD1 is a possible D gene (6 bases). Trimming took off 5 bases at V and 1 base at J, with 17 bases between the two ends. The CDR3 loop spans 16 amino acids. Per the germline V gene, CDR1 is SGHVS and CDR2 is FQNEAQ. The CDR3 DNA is TGTGCCAGCAGCCCCCGTCGGGACACACCCCAAGAGACCCAGTACTTC. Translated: CASSPRRDTPQETQYF.

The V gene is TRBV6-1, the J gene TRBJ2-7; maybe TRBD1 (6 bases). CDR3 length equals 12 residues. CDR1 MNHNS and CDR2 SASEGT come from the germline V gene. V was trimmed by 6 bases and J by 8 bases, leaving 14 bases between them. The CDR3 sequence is CASSLDRQKQYF. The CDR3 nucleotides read TGTGCCAGCAGCTTGGACAGACAAAAGCAGTACTTC.

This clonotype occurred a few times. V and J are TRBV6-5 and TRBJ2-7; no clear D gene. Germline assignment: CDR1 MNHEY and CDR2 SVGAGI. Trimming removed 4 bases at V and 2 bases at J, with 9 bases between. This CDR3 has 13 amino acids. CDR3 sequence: CASSFGQTYEQYF. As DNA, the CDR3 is TGTGCCAGCAGTTTCGGGCAAACCTACGAGCAGTACTTC.

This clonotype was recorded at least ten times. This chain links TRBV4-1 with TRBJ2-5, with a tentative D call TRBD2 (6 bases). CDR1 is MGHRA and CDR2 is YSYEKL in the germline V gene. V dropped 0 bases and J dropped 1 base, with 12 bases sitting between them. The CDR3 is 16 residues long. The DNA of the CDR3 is TGCGCCAGCAGCCAAGACGTCCTAGCGTCCCAAGAGACCCAGTACTTC. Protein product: CASSQDVLASQETQYF.

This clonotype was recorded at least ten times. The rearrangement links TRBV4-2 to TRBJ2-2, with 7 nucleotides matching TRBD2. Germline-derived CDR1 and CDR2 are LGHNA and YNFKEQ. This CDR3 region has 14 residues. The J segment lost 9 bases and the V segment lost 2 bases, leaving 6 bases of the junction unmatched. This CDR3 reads CASSQPSTSRELFF. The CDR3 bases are TGTGCCAGCAGCCAACCCTCGACTAGCCGGGAGCTGTTTTTT.

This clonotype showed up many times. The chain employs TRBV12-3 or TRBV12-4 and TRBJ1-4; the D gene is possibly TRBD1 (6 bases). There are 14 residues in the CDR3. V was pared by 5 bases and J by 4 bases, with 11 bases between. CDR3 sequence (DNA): TGTGCCAGCAGTATACAGGGCGGTAATGAAAAACTGTTTTTT. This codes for CASSIQGGNEKLFF.

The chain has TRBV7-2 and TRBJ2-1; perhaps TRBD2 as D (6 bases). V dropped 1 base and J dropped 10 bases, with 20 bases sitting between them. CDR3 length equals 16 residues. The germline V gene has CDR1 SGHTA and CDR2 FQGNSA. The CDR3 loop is CASSLETTLASSEQFF. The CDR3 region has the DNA TGTGCCAGCAGCTTAGAGACTACACTAGCTTCGTCGGAGCAGTTCTTC.

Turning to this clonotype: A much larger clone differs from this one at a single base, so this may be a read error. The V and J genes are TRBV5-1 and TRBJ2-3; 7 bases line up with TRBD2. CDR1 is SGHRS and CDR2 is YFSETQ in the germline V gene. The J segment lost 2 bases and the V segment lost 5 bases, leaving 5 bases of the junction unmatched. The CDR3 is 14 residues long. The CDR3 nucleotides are TGCGCCAGCAGAGCTAGCGGTTTCACAGATACGCAGTATTTT. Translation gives CASRASGFTDTQYF.

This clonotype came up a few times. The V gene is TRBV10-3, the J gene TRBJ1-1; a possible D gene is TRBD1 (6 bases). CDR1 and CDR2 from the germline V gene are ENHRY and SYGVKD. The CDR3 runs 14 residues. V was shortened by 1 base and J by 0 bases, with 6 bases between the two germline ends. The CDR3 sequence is CAISEYRVNTEAFF. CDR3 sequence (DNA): TGTGCCATCAGTGAGTACAGGGTGAACACTGAAGCTTTCTTT.

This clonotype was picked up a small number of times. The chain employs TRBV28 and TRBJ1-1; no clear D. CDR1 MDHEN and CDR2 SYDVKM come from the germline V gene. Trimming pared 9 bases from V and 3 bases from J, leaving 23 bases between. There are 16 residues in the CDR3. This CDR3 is CASSSPVEFYDTEAFF. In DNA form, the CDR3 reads TGTGCCAGTTCGTCCCCCGTCGAGTTTTATGACACTGAAGCTTTCTTT.

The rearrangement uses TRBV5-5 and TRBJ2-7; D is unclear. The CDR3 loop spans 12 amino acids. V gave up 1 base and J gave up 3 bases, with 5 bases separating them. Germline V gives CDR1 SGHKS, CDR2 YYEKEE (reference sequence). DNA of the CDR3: TGTGCCAGCAGCTTGTGGATCTACGAGCAGTACTTC. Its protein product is CASSLWIYEQYF.

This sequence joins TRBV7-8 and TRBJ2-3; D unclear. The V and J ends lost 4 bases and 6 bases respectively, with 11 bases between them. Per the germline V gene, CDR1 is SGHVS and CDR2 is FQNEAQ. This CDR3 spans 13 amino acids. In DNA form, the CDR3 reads TGTGCCAGCAGCTGGTTAATGTGGGATACGCAGTATTTT. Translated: CASSWLMWDTQYF.

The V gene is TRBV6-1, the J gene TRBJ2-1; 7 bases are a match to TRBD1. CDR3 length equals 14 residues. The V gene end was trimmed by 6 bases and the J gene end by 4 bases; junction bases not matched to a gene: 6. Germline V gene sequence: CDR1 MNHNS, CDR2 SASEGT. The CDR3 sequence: CASSPGQTYNEQFF. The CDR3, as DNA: TGTGCCAGCAGCCCGGGACAGACATACAATGAGCAGTTCTTC.

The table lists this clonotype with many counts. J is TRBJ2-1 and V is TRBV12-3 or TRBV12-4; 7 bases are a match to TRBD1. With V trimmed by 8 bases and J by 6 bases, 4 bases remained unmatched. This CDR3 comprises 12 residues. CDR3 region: CASGTGANEQFF. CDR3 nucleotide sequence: TGTGCCAGCGGTACAGGGGCCAATGAGCAGTTCTTC.

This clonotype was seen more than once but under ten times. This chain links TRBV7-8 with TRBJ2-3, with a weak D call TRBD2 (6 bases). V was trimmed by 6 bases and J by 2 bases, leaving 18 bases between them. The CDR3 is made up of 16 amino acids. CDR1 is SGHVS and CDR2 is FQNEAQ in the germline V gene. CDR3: CASRHRLDGSTDTQYF. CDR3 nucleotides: TGTGCCAGCAGACACCGACTAGATGGGTCCACAGATACGCAGTATTTT.

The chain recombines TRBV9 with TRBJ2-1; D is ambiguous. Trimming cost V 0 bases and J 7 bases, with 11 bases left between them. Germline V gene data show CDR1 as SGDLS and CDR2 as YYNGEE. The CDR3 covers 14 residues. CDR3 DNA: TGTGCCAGCAGCGTAGCCCTAGAAGTGAATGAGCAGTTCTTC. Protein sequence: CASSVALEVNEQFF. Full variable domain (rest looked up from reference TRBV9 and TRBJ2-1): DSGVTQTPKHLITATGQRVTLRCSPRSGDLSVYWYQQSLDQGLQFLIQYYNGEERAKGNILERFSAQQFPDLHSELNLSSLELGDSALYFCASSVALEVNEQFFGPGTRLTVL.